This T cell receptor beta chain was captured in a study of blood T cell repertoires in COVID-19. The wider study: Researchers got acute and convalescent COVID-19 samples from the United States, Italy and Spain. T cells, B-cell-depleted T cells, or PBMCs provided the cDNA or gDNA that served as material.

The CDR3 extends over 13 amino acids. Looked up from germline, CDR1 is LGHDT and CDR2 is YNNKEL (reference sequence). Trimming cost V 4 bases and J 4 bases, with 7 bases left between them. In the study's own analysis: Cell counts per sample came from amplifying reference gene primers. Some clones are missing from TCRdb's copy, which holds only in-frame ones; the method was immunoSEQ multiplex PCR. That table is the source of V, J and clone size, and D and trimming were worked out from the DNA. The sample gives under 200,000 clones, more than 75% of which show up once; around 1.1% is in the top ten. The sample was peripheral blood. The TCR was taken from a man in his forties with acute or convalescent COVID-19. The chain couples TRBV3-1 (or the pseudogene TRBV3-2) to TRBJ2-2; tentative D call: TRBD2 (5 bases). Here the CDR3 reads CASSPGGTGELFF. In nucleotides, the CDR3 is TGTGCCAGCAGCCCCGGAGGCACCGGGGAGCTGTTTTTT.